The 10 T cell receptor beta chains reported below all come from one sample, sequenced in a study of blood T cell repertoires in COVID-19. Generated by immunoSEQ multiplex PCR, the TCRdb table keeps only in-frame clones and is missing some. This sample has 15,000 to 20,000 clones, with approximately 89% found just once. Sequencing was performed on peripheral blood. The receptors here all came from a man aged 60 to 69 with active COVID-19.

This clone was seen only once. The chain carries TRBV6-5 and TRBJ1-4; no firm D call. Germline V gene lookup returns CDR1 MNHEY and CDR2 SVGAGI. The CDR3 extends over 13 amino acids. V was pared by 4 bases and J by 7 bases, with 10 bases between. In DNA, the CDR3 is TGTGCCAGCAGTTCAAACCGGGGTGAAAAACTGTTTTTT. Protein product: CASSSNRGEKLFF.

The chain couples TRBV4-3 to TRBJ2-3; 7 bases map to TRBD2. Per the germline V gene, CDR1 is LGHNA and CDR2 is YSLEER. J lost 1 base, V lost 5 bases, and 12 bases had no gene match. The CDR3 contains 17 residues. In DNA, the CDR3 is TGCGCCAGCAGCGAAGGGACCTGGGAGGGGCGCACAGATACGCAGTATTTT. Residues: CASSEGTWEGRTDTQYF.

This rearrangement joins TRBV5-4 to TRBJ2-5; 8 bases line up with TRBD1. The junction had 3 bases not matched to a gene; V was cut back by 0 bases and J by 5 bases. The CDR3 is made up of 14 amino acids. Germline V gene sequence: CDR1 SGHNT, CDR2 YYREEE (reference sequence). The CDR3 bases are TGTGCCAGCAGCTTGGGACAGGGGTTTGAGACCCAGTACTTC. The encoded protein is CASSLGQGFETQYF.

The V call is TRBV5-4, the J call TRBJ2-5; 7 nucleotides align to TRBD2. The germline V gene encodes CDR1 SGHNT and CDR2 YYREEE (reference sequence). The J segment lost 5 bases and the V segment lost 0 bases, leaving 4 bases of the junction unmatched. The CDR3 runs 14 residues. The chain's CDR3 is CASSLVGRGETQYF. As DNA, the CDR3 is TGTGCCAGCAGCTTGGTAGGGCGGGGGGAGACCCAGTACTTC.

This chain joins TRBV11-3 and TRBJ2-7; the D gene is possibly TRBD2 (6 bases). V lost 4 bases and J lost 0, with 10 bases in between. This CDR3 spans 14 amino acids. Germline V lookup: CDR1 SGHNT, CDR2 YENEEA. CDR3 residues: CASSSDGSSYEQYF. The CDR3 region has the DNA TGTGCCAGCAGCTCGGACGGGAGCTCCTACGAGCAGTACTTC.

The chain combines TRBV9 with TRBJ2-1, with 7 bases identical to TRBD2. The V gene end was trimmed by 0 bases and the J gene end by 0 bases; junction bases not matched to a gene: 12. CDR3 length equals 19 residues. The germline gives CDR1 SGDLS, CDR2 YYNGEE. The CDR3, as DNA: TGTGCCAGCAGCGTAGGTGGTCTAGCGGCCCCGAGCTCCTACAATGAGCAGTTCTTC. This translates into CASSVGGLAAPSSYNEQFF.

The chain employs TRBV5-1 and TRBJ2-3; a possible D gene is TRBD2 (5 bases). This CDR3 region has 14 residues. V gave up 4 bases and J gave up 2 bases, with 11 bases separating them. Per germline, CDR1 SGHRS and CDR2 YFSETQ. CDR3 nucleotide sequence: TGCGCCAGCAGCGACTTTAGCGACACAGATACGCAGTATTTT. Amino acid sequence: CASSDFSDTDTQYF.

This chain links TRBV5-5 with TRBJ2-7; 10 bases are shared with TRBD1. J lost 6 bases, V lost 1 base, and 10 bases had no gene match. CDR3 size: 16 residues. Per germline, CDR1 SGHKS and CDR2 YYEKEE (reference sequence). The CDR3 spells CASSLLRGTGEAEQYF. The CDR3, as DNA: TGTGCCAGCAGCTTGTTGCGCGGGACAGGGGAGGCCGAGCAGTACTTC.

This CDR3 reads CASSQESGSYNEQFF. For the CDR3, the DNA is TGTGCCAGCAGCCAAGAAAGCGGGAGTTACAATGAGCAGTTCTTC. The rearrangement uses TRBV4-2 and TRBJ2-1; 8 bases align to TRBD2. V trimming: 0 bases; J trimming: 4 bases; junction bases outside the gene matches: 2. The germline V gene encodes CDR1 LGHNA and CDR2 YNFKEQ. The CDR3 spans 15 residues.

The rearrangement joins TRBV9 to TRBJ2-2, with 11 bases that match TRBD2. Germline V lookup: CDR1 SGDLS, CDR2 YYNGEE. V shed 1 base, J shed 8 bases, and the junction held 4 bases outside the gene matches. The CDR3 runs to 15 residues. CDR3 in DNA: TGTGCCAGCAGCGTAACTAGCGGGAGTGTAGGGGAGCTGTTTTTT. This sequence encodes CASSVTSGSVGELFF. The variable domain in full, with the rest retrieved from reference TRBV9 and TRBJ2-2, is DSGVTQTPKHLITATGQRVTLRCSPRSGDLSVYWYQQSLDQGLQFLIQYYNGEERAKGNILERFSAQQFPDLHSELNLSSLELGDSALYFCASSVTSGSVGELFFGEGSRLTVL.